The rows below give T cell receptor beta chains drawn from one sample of a study of regulatory T cells in long-lasting Graves disease. MiXCR, applied by TCRdb to the multiplex PCR reads, yields one record per CDR3 protein. The repertoire holds some 440,000 distinct CDR3 sequences, with around 21% as singletons. Sequencing was performed on peripheral blood mononuclear cells (PBMCs), taken when the disease was refractory, from a patient treated with antithyroid drugs. All receptors come from a female donor with Graves disease. Each CDR3 is given with its conserved first and last residue. A D gene is named only where the DNA matches it firmly. Not all rows give a size; the values are once, few, many and, for expanded clones, a class.

13,.,.,TRBJ1-2,TRBV19,CASSSQGRDGYTF,TGTGCCAGTAGTAGCCAAGGAAGGGATGGCTACACCTTC
15,.,.,TRBJ1-1,TRBV5-1,CASSLGGARNAEAFF,TGCGCCAGCAGCTTGGGGGGGGCCAGGAACGCTGAAGCTTTCTTT
18,.,TRBD1,TRBJ2-2,TRBV27,CASSGGQGFFSDPGELFF,TGTGCCAGCAGTGGAGGACAGGGTTTTTTCTCTGATCCCGGGGAGCTGTTTTTT
16,.,.,TRBJ2-2,TRBV2,CASSENGGLDTGELFF,TGTGCCAGCAGTGAAAATGGGGGCTTGGACACCGGGGAGCTGTTTTTT
12,many,.,TRBJ1-1,TRBV29-1,CSVVWGSGRAFF,TGCAGCGTTGTGTGGGGGTCAGGACGAGCTTTCTTT
16,.,TRBD1,TRBJ2-2,TRBV24-1,CATSDGTGGRAGELFF,TGTGCCACCAGTGATGGGACAGGGGGTAGGGCCGGGGAGCTGTTTTTT
17,.,TRBD1,TRBJ1-5,TRBV27,CASSPRGRGLINQPQHF,TGTGCCAGCAGTCCCCGGGGCAGGGGGCTAATCAATCAGCCCCAGCATTTT
15,.,TRBD1,TRBJ1-1,TRBV5-1,CASSLRGTGITEAFF,TGCGCCAGCAGCCTGCGAGGGACAGGGATTACTGAAGCTTTCTTT
14,.,TRBD1,TRBJ2-7,TRBV27,CASSLTGTGGEQYF,TGTGCCAGCAGTTTAACCGGGACAGGAGGCGAGCAGTACTTC
13,.,.,TRBJ2-3,TRBV20-1,CSAPQTSPDTQYF,TGCAGTGCGCCCCAGACTAGTCCGGATACGCAGTATTTT
14,.,TRBD2,TRBJ2-5,TRBV20-1,CSAQSWTSGGGQYF,TGCAGTGCCCAGAGCTGGACTAGCGGTGGCGGCCAGTACTTC
16,many,.,TRBJ2-2,TRBV7-6,CASSLEVYSNTGELFF,TGTGCCAGCAGCTTAGAGGTCTACAGTAACACCGGGGAGCTGTTTTTT
17,many,.,TRBJ1-2,TRBV3-1,CASSQDMGRGFPYGYTF,TGTGCCAGCAGCCAAGATATGGGCAGGGGCTTCCCCTATGGCTACACCTTC
15,many,.,TRBJ1-5,TRBV24-1,CATSDNPGSNQPQHF,TGTGCCACCAGTGACAACCCAGGAAGCAATCAGCCCCAGCATTTT
15,.,.,TRBJ1-1,TRBV15,CTTSRDRDPFTEAFF,TGTACCACCAGCAGAGATCGGGATCCTTTCACTGAAGCTTTCTTT
14,few,TRBD1,TRBJ2-7,TRBV20-1,CSAQTGTGGYEQYF,TGCAGTGCTCAGACCGGGACAGGGGGCTACGAGCAGTACTTC
17,.,.,TRBJ1-1,TRBV2,CASSEARPGVGNTEAFF,TGTGCCAGCAGTGAAGCGAGACCTGGGGTCGGGAACACTGAAGCTTTCTTT
15,few,.,TRBJ1-1,TRBV6-1,CASSELTGLFTEAFF,TGTGCCAGCAGTGAACTCACAGGGTTGTTCACTGAAGCTTTCTTT
14,many,.,TRBJ1-1,TRBV28,CASTKSVGNTEAFF,TGTGCCAGCACCAAATCGGTGGGGAACACTGAAGCTTTCTTT
13,.,.,TRBJ2-3,TRBV6-2/TRBV6-3,CASSYYSTDTQYF,TGTGCCAGCAGTTACTATTCCACGGATACGCAGTATTTT
16,.,TRBD2,TRBJ2-1,TRBV2,CASSEASGLAYNEQFF,TGTGCCAGCAGTGAGGCTAGCGGGTTGGCCTACAATGAGCAGTTCTTC
16,many,TRBD1,TRBJ2-7,TRBV28,CASSSNRGQGSYEQYF,TGTGCCAGCAGTTCGAACAGGGGGCAAGGCTCCTACGAGCAGTACTTC
16,.,.,TRBJ1-5,TRBV6-5,CASSYYRAGYNQPQHF,TGTGCCAGCAGTTACTATAGGGCAGGGTACAATCAGCCCCAGCATTTT
14,.,.,TRBJ2-7,TRBV5-4,CASSWTGGLNEQYF,TGTGCCAGCAGCTGGACCGGAGGCCTGAACGAGCAGTACTTC
15,.,.,TRBJ1-4,TRBV5-5,CASSFRDMESQKLFF,TGTGCCAGCAGCTTCCGGGACATGGAGTCGCAAAAACTGTTTTTT
16,.,TRBD1,TRBJ1-1,TRBV7-2,CASSPGTGGANTEAFF,TGTGCCAGCAGTCCCGGGACAGGGGGAGCGAACACTGAAGCTTTCTTT
13,many,.,TRBJ2-7,TRBV27,CASSTLSAYEQYF,TGTGCCAGCAGCACCCTAAGTGCCTACGAGCAGTACTTC
15,few,.,TRBJ2-6,TRBV29-1,CSVVKLLDGANVLTF,TGCAGCGTTGTTAAGTTGCTGGACGGGGCCAACGTCCTGACTTTC
17,.,TRBD2,TRBJ2-1,TRBV4-1,CASSPLLLAGSGNEQFF,TGCGCCAGCAGCCCCCTTTTACTAGCGGGATCTGGCAATGAGCAGTTCTTC
15,many,.,TRBJ2-7,TRBV6-1,CASFQAASARYEQYF,TGTGCCAGCTTCCAGGCAGCTAGCGCCCGCTACGAGCAGTACTTC
17,.,TRBD1,TRBJ2-4,TRBV4-2,CASSPHIGQGVQNIQYF,TGTGCCAGCAGCCCGCATATTGGACAGGGTGTCCAAAACATTCAGTACTTC
18,.,.,TRBJ2-1,TRBV7-8,CASSLGLLGGLSYNEQFF,TGTGCCAGCAGCTTAGGGCTGCTCGGCGGGCTCTCCTACAATGAGCAGTTCTTC
15,few,.,TRBJ1-3,TRBV20-1,CSAYPGQNPGNTIYF,TGCAGTGCCTACCCCGGACAAAACCCCGGAAACACCATATATTTT